Listed here are 25 T cell receptor beta chains from one sample, sequenced in a study of T cell clones after liver transplantation. Sequencing was performed with immunoSEQ multiplex PCR; in TCRdb, only in-frame clones are kept and a portion is missing. The sample has roughly 72,000 clones, under 90% seen once. The sequencing used CD4+ T cells from blood, collected less than 50 months after liver transplant. All receptors come from a human patient who received a liver transplant. T cells may partly derive from the graft donor.

The chain carries TRBV30 and TRBJ1-4, with a possible D match to TRBD1 (6 bases). Germline-derived CDR1 and CDR2 are GTSNPN and SVGIG (reference sequence). V lost 6 bases, J lost 7 bases, and 18 bases lay in between. There are 14 residues in the CDR3. Written as DNA, the CDR3 is TGTGCCTGCGCGGCCGGGGGAGGGGGTGAAAAACTGTTTTTT. This gives the protein CACAAGGGGEKLFF.

The rearrangement joins TRBV28 to TRBJ2-7, with D possibly matching TRBD2 (6 bases). The V and J ends lost 6 bases and 2 bases respectively, with 11 bases between them. Germline CDR1 MDHEN, CDR2 SYDVKM. CDR3 length: 13 residues. This chain's CDR3 is CASRRLAAYEQYF. The CDR3 coding sequence is TGTGCCAGCAGGCGGTTAGCGGCCTACGAGCAGTACTTC. Using reference TRBV28 and TRBJ2-7 for the parts outside the CDR3, the full variable domain is DVKVTQSSRYLVKRTGEKVFLECVQDMDHENMFWYRQDPGLGLRLIYFSYDVKMKEKGDIPEGYSVSREKKERFSLILESASTNQTSMYLCASRRLAAYEQYFGPGTRLTVT.

J is TRBJ2-5 and V is TRBV2; 10 nucleotides line up with TRBD2. Per germline, CDR1 SNHLY and CDR2 FYNNEI. The CDR3 consists of 16 residues. V was pared by 4 bases and J by 4 bases, with 9 bases of the junction left unmatched. The CDR3 DNA reads TGTGCCAGCAGTGGGCAAGCGGGGGGGCCCCTAGAGACCCAGTACTTC. This gives the protein CASSGQAGGPLETQYF.

The chain carries TRBV7-3 and TRBJ2-7; D call uncertain. The CDR3 consists of 14 residues. Germline V lookup: CDR1 SGHTA, CDR2 FQGTGA. Trimming left V 0 bases short and J 3 bases short, with 9 bases between. For the CDR3, the DNA is TGTGCCAGCAGCTTAACGGGCGGATACTACGAGCAGTACTTC. The encoded protein is CASSLTGGYYEQYF.

This clone has only one observation. This rearrangement joins TRBV6-4 to TRBJ2-7; TRBD2 is a possible D gene (6 bases). Trimming cost V 6 bases and J 0 bases, with 12 bases left between them. From germline, CDR1 is MRHNA and CDR2 SNTAGT. This CDR3 region has 14 residues. This CDR3 reads CASSRDFDSYEQYF. The CDR3 DNA reads as TGTGCCAGCAGCCGGGACTTTGACTCCTACGAGCAGTACTTC.

In this sample, this clone turned up once. This rearrangement joins TRBV4-1 to TRBJ1-5, with D perhaps TRBD1 (5 bases). Per the germline V gene, CDR1 is MGHRA and CDR2 is YSYEKL. The length of the CDR3 is 14 residues. V was trimmed by 3 bases and J by 6 bases, leaving 12 bases between them. The CDR3 coding sequence is TGCGCCAGCAGCCATCTCAGGGAGGGTCAGCCCCAGCATTTT. It translates to CASSHLREGQPQHF.

V and J are TRBV6-1 and TRBJ2-3, with a tentative D call TRBD1 (6 bases). Germline CDR1 MNHNS, CDR2 SASEGT. The CDR3 is made up of 15 amino acids. Trimming cost V 0 bases and J 3 bases, with 10 bases left between them. The CDR3 DNA reads TGTGCCAGCAGTGAAGCGCCCCAGGGGACAGATACGCAGTATTTT. As protein: CASSEAPQGTDTQYF.

This sequence joins TRBV10-1 and TRBJ1-5; 8 bases agree with TRBD1. This CDR3 is 16 amino acids long. V shed 10 bases, J shed 4 bases, and the junction held 15 bases outside the gene matches. Germline V CDR1 and CDR2: WNHNN, SYGVQD (reference sequence). The CDR3 protein is CATQTGQGLRNQPQHF. CDR3 sequence (DNA): TGCGCCACCCAGACTGGACAGGGCTTGAGAAATCAGCCCCAGCATTTT.

J is TRBJ2-3 and V is TRBV6-1, with 12 bases identical to TRBD1. With V trimmed by 4 bases and J by 5 bases, 4 bases remained unmatched. Germline CDR1 is MNHNS and CDR2 is SASEGT. The CDR3 is made up of 15 amino acids. Written as DNA, the CDR3 is TGTGCCAGCAGTGGGGACAGGGGGCCTGGAGATACGCAGTATTTT. Protein product: CASSGDRGPGDTQYF.

This chain links TRBV19 with TRBJ1-4, with D maybe TRBD1 (6 bases). The CDR3 contains 17 residues. Trimming shortened V by 5 bases and J by 8 bases, and 24 bases separated the two germline ends. CDR1 is LNHDA and CDR2 is SQIVND in the germline V gene (reference sequence). The CDR3, as DNA: TGTGCCAGTAGTCTCCACAGGGCCACTCGGGAGAAGGAAAAACTGTTTTTT. It translates to CASSLHRATREKEKLFF.

V and J are TRBV4-3 and TRBJ1-5; possibly TRBD1 for D (6 bases). V lost 1 base and J 11 bases, leaving 12 bases between the germline ends. The CDR3 sequence is 13 residues long. Germline V gene sequence: CDR1 LGHNA, CDR2 YSLEER. CDR3 DNA sequence: TGCGCCAGCAGCCAAGTAAGGGGGGCGACCCAGCATTTT. This translates into CASSQVRGATQHF.

V gene TRBV4-1 combines with J gene TRBJ1-4; TRBD1 might be the D (5 bases). CDR1 MGHRA and CDR2 YSYEKL come from the germline V gene. This CDR3 contains 16 residues. V gave up 2 bases and J gave up 4 bases, with 14 bases separating them. The CDR3 DNA sequence: TGCGCCAGCAGCCAACAATCGACAGCCGTTAATGAAAAACTGTTTTTT. Encoded protein: CASSQQSTAVNEKLFF.

This chain connects TRBV5-4 to TRBJ2-1; D possibly corresponds to TRBD2 (6 bases). The CDR3 has 13 amino acids. V gave up 5 bases and J gave up 7 bases, with 13 bases separating them. Germline V gene lookup returns CDR1 SGHNT and CDR2 YYREEE (reference sequence). DNA for the CDR3: TGTGCCAGCAGTTTCAACGGAGGGAATGAGCAGTTCTTC. Amino acids: CASSFNGGNEQFF.

The rearrangement joins TRBV4-2 to TRBJ2-2; 7 bases fit TRBD1. Germline values: CDR1 LGHNA, CDR2 YNFKEQ. This CDR3 is 15 amino acids long. Unmatched junction bases numbered 5, after V lost 1 base and J lost 6 bases. The CDR3 sequence is CASSQASGGPGELFF. DNA of the CDR3: TGTGCCAGCAGCCAAGCCTCAGGGGGACCCGGGGAGCTGTTTTTT.

The chain has TRBV29-1 and TRBJ1-1; D remains unclear. CDR1 and CDR2 from the germline V gene are SQVTM and ANQGSEA. V lost 7 bases and J lost 6, with 12 bases in between. The CDR3 is 11 amino acids. The CDR3 DNA sequence: TGCAGCGGGGCGGGGTGGGCTGAAGCTTTCTTT. Amino acids: CSGAGWAEAFF.

The V and J genes are TRBV5-1 and TRBJ1-2; 8 nucleotides agree with TRBD1. V lost 4 bases to trimming and J lost 3 bases; unmatched junction nucleotides: 5. Germline V gene data show CDR1 as SGHRS and CDR2 as YFSETQ. The CDR3 runs 14 residues. The CDR3 is CASSQTGGDYGYTF. CDR3 in DNA: TGCGCCAGCAGCCAAACAGGGGGTGACTATGGCTACACCTTC.

This chain links TRBV5-6 with TRBJ2-5; the match to TRBD1 covers 10 bases. Germline V gene lookup returns CDR1 SGHDT and CDR2 YYEEEE. This CDR3 is 13 amino acids long. Trimming took 3 bases from V and 5 from J; bases not matched to a gene: 1. The CDR3 coding sequence is TGTGCCAGCAGCTGGACAGGGGGGGAGACCCAGTACTTC. Translation gives CASSWTGGETQYF.

On this clone: Other DNA sequences from this sample encode an identical CDR3 as well. The gene calls are TRBV10-3 and TRBJ1-2; D perhaps matches TRBD1 (5 bases). V shed 0 bases and J shed 6 bases, with 14 bases lying between them. The CDR3 contains 15 residues. Germline CDR1 ENHRY, CDR2 SYGVKD. CDR3 residues: CAISESSGQLDGYTF. CDR3 nucleotides: TGTGCCATCAGTGAGTCTTCGGGGCAGCTAGATGGCTACACCTTC.

The V and J genes are TRBV10-3 and TRBJ2-7; 10 bases are a match to TRBD2. Germline CDR1 reads ENHRY; CDR2 reads SYGVKD. The junction had 10 bases not matched to a gene; V was cut back by 0 bases and J by 2 bases. The CDR3 consists of 18 residues. Here the CDR3 DNA reads TGTGCCATCAGTGAGTCTTTCGGTCTAGCGGGAGCACCCTACGAGCAGTACTTC. Translated: CAISESFGLAGAPYEQYF.

This sequence joins TRBV28 and TRBJ1-5, with TRBD1 identical over 9 bases. Germline V gene sequence: CDR1 MDHEN, CDR2 SYDVKM. The trim removed 3 bases at V and 6 bases at J, leaving 12 bases unmatched. The CDR3 sequence is 17 residues long. CDR3 sequence: CASSFYSGQGLSQPQHF. For the CDR3, the DNA is TGTGCCAGCAGTTTTTATTCGGGACAGGGACTTAGTCAGCCCCAGCATTTT. Drawing the rest from reference TRBV28 and TRBJ1-5, the complete variable domain is DVKVTQSSRYLVKRTGEKVFLECVQDMDHENMFWYRQDPGLGLRLIYFSYDVKMKEKGDIPEGYSVSREKKERFSLILESASTNQTSMYLCASSFYSGQGLSQPQHFGDGTRLSIL.

This clone has only one observation. The chain is built from TRBV30 and TRBJ1-2; no clear D. There are 9 residues in the CDR3. Trimming stripped 8 bases from V and 7 bases from J, with 8 bases between. CDR1 and CDR2 from the germline V gene are GTSNPN and SVGIG (reference sequence). The DNA for the CDR3 is TGTGCCCTGGAGCCTGGCTACACCTTC. It specifies CALEPGYTF.

This chain links TRBV19 with TRBJ1-2, with 9 bases that match TRBD1. CDR3 length: 13 amino acids. CDR1 and CDR2 (germline): LNHDA, SQIVND (reference sequence). The V segment lost 6 bases and the J segment 7 bases; nucleotides outside the gene matches: 6. CDR3 nucleotides: TGTGCCAGTAGCCCACGGACAGGGGCTGGCTACACCTTC. It specifies CASSPRTGAGYTF.

The chain combines TRBV15 with TRBJ2-5; D not certain. V was trimmed by 1 base and J by 3 bases, leaving 3 bases between them. Germline V lookup: CDR1 LNHNV, CDR2 YYDKDF (reference sequence). The CDR3 totals 12 residues. Written as DNA, the CDR3 is TGTGCCACCAGCAGAGTAGAAGAGACCCAGTACTTC. Its protein product is CATSRVEETQYF.

This chain links TRBV5-1 with TRBJ2-3; 7 positions agree with TRBD1. In germline, CDR1 is SGHRS, CDR2 YFSETQ. The CDR3 runs to 13 residues. V lost 8 bases, J lost 3 bases, and 6 bases stayed unmatched. In nucleotides, the CDR3 is TGCGCCAGTTCGGGACAGATAACAGATACGCAGTATTTT. Protein product: CASSGQITDTQYF.

A few counts support this clone. The chain uses TRBV11-2 and TRBJ2-3; 9 positions agree with TRBD2. There are 16 residues in the CDR3. Germline values: CDR1 SGHAT, CDR2 FQNNGV. Trimming cost V 5 bases and J 2 bases; bases outside gene matches: 8. The CDR3 region is CASSPSLAGLTDTQYF. In DNA form, the CDR3 reads TGTGCCAGCAGCCCCAGTCTAGCGGGGCTCACAGATACGCAGTATTTT.